The sequence of this TCR beta chain was determined in a study of T-cell memory formation after mild COVID-19 (dated by TCRdb to 2020 to 2023). Some background on the complete study: Most TCR sequence clusters were specific to one of the two donors. The cohort was made up of two young adult volunteers, one female and one male, who were previously healthy. In a couple of donors, T-cell clones that expanded and contracted after mild COVID-19 were tracked by sequencing TCRalpha and TCRbeta repertoires over time.

This clonotype occurred many times. Its antigen remains unidentified. There are no base qualities to consult, and no much larger clone falls within one base. Ficoll-Paque density gradient centrifugation was used to isolate PBMCs. V is pared back by 0 bases and J by 2 bases, with 5 bases lying between the germline termini. The CDR1 and CDR2 encoded by the germline V gene (reference sequence) are DFQATT and SNEGSKA. Including cysteine and phenylalanine, the CDR3 has 13 amino acids. Only the CDR3 DNA stays, 39 bases, in frame from base 1. What the work shows at the level of the full study, not this receptor alone: From day 15 to 85, contracting clones showed balanced CD4/CD8 phenotypes, whereas a second wave of clones that expanded from day 15 to 37 leaned towards CD4+. The study covered only two mild cases, and larger cohorts including severe cases with pre-infection samples were considered necessary. SARS-CoV-2 specificity was not confirmed for the second-wave clones peaking on day 37. Contracting CD4+ clones turned up mainly in the CM and EM memory subsets, whereas EMRA was where CD8+ clones were enriched. Some responding clones were found in pre-infection memory, which suggests that pre-existing cross-reactive memory T cells took part in the SARS-CoV-2 response.

Sequencing took place on an Illumina NovaSeq 6000. Using 5'RACE with constant-segment primers, TCRalpha and TCRbeta cDNA libraries were constructed, with sample barcodes and unique molecular identifiers added in the process. RNA was extracted from every sample with Trizol reagent. Libraries were amplified in two PCR steps, with a second sample barcode and Illumina TruSeq adapters added in the second step. Sequencing of the libraries was done on an Illumina NovaSeq, producing 2 x 150 bp paired-end reads. Per the source publication's procedure: Reads were demultiplexed and collapsed into UMI-guided consensus sequences with migec v1.2.7. Using mixcr v2.1.11, UMI consensuses were aligned to TRA and TRB V and J templates and then assembled into clonotypes. A clonotype was counted as expanded or contracted only if both edgeR and NoisET called the change significant, with noise models trained on biological replicates. For edgeR calls, the thresholds were a false discovery rate-adjusted p below 0.01 and a log2 fold-change of 1. As an exploratory analysis of dynamics, max-normalized trajectories of the 1000 most abundant clonotypes were examined with PCA combined with hierarchical clustering. Each responding clone was given a CD4 or CD8 phenotype based on the CD4+ and CD8+ repertoires, which had been sequenced separately. TCRdb itself trimmed the public reads at Q25 with fastp, ran MiXCR and retained productive beta chains. CDR3 protein sequences are deduplicated, and each keeps its most common genes and DNA. What appears here as the V and J calls and clone size reflects TCRdb's work, not the paper's. Within this sample are about 50,000 distinct CDR3 sequences, with around 12% of them counted one time only. The ten largest account for over 20% of the sample.

The sequenced sample consisted of PBMCs or a T cell subset sorted from them (not recorded which). The source is a man in his late teens or twenties who had mild COVID-19 (a few samples of this study predate the infection). The sample titles of this study are shuffled in the database, so cell type and time point are left out; the donor was told from shared clones. The chain uses TRBV20-1 and TRBJ2-4, with the D segment identity uncertain. Here is the DNA: TGCAGTGCTAGAGAGATCACCAAAAACATTCAGTACTTC. This yields the protein CSAREITKNIQYF.